This is a list of T cell receptor beta chains from one sample in a study of cytomegalovirus exposure and HLA in healthy donors. TCRdb's table, derived via immunoSEQ multiplex PCR, lists solely in-frame clones and lacks some. The sample has about 110,000 clones, under 97% seen once. Source material: PBMCs. The receptors stem from a woman between 18 and 29 years old in good health and CMV-seronegative. Each CDR3 is given with its conserved first and last residue. D genes are given only for firm matches. Not all rows give a size; the values are once, few, many and, for expanded clones, a class.

v_gene	j_gene	abundance	d_gene	CDR3nt	CDR3aa
TRBV2	TRBJ1-5	NA	TRBD1	TGTGCCAGCAGTGGACAGGGGAATCAGCCCCAGCATTTT	CASSGQGNQPQHF
TRBV7-9	TRBJ1-1	NA	NA	TGTGCCAGCAGCACCGTCGGGGCTGAAGCTTTCTTT	CASSTVGAEAFF
TRBV6-1	TRBJ1-3	NA	TRBD1	TGTGCCAGCACGCCAAGGGACAGCTCTGGAAACACCATATATTTT	CASTPRDSSGNTIYF
TRBV5-1	TRBJ2-5	NA	TRBD1	TGCGCCAGCAGCTTGGCACCACAGGGGGGACAAGAGACCCAGTACTTC	CASSLAPQGGQETQYF
TRBV6-6	TRBJ2-3	NA	NA	TGTGCCAGCAGTAGCATGAGCTGGACAGATACGCAGTATTTT	CASSSMSWTDTQYF
TRBV18	TRBJ2-4	NA	TRBD1	TGTGCCAGCTCACCCCAGGGACAGGGCAAAAACATTCAGTACTTC	CASSPQGQGKNIQYF
TRBV11-2	TRBJ2-2	NA	TRBD1	TGTGCCAGCATCTGGGACAGGGGCTTTGCCGGGGAGCTGTTTTTT	CASIWDRGFAGELFF
TRBV25-1	TRBJ1-2	once	NA	TGTGCCAGCAGCGACTACTCGGCGGACCCTAACTATGGCTACACCTTC	CASSDYSADPNYGYTF
TRBV5-1	TRBJ2-4	NA	TRBD2	TGCGCCAGCAGCTTGGGGACTAGCGGGGGGGCAGAAACAGCCAAAAACATTCAGTACTTC	CASSLGTSGGAETAKNIQYF
TRBV13	TRBJ1-1	once	NA	TGTGCCAGCAGCCCAAGGGGTACTGAAGCTTTCTTT	CASSPRGTEAFF
TRBV6-1	TRBJ2-1	NA	TRBD2	TGTGCCAGCGGGGCACTAGCGGGGGGGAATAATGAGCAGTTCTTC	CASGALAGGNNEQFF
TRBV7-2	TRBJ2-2	NA	NA	TGTGCCAGCAGCTTACGCGCTACGGCGGAAGTAAGGGGGGAGCTGTTTTTT	CASSLRATAEVRGELFF
TRBV5-1	TRBJ2-2	NA	TRBD1	TGCGCCAGCAGCTCAAAGGTCCCGGGACAGGGGGCCATCGGGGAGCTGTTTTTT	CASSSKVPGQGAIGELFF
TRBV30	TRBJ2-7	NA	TRBD1	TGTGCCTGGACCGGGACAGTCGACAGCTACGAGCAGTACTTC	CAWTGTVDSYEQYF
TRBV29-1	TRBJ2-5	NA	NA	TGCAGCGTCTCCCCACTGTTCACGGAGACCCAGTACTTC	CSVSPLFTETQYF
TRBV25-1	TRBJ1-1	once	NA	TGTGCCAGCAGTGAATCGGGGTCGGACGTGAACACTGAAGCTTTCTTT	CASSESGSDVNTEAFF
TRBV4-1	TRBJ2-6	NA	NA	TGCGCCAGCAGCCACCCGGGCGTCGAGTGGGGGGACGCCTCTGGGGCCAACGTCCTGACTTTC	CASSHPGVEWGDASGANVLTF
TRBV11-1	TRBJ2-7	NA	TRBD1	TGTGCCAGCAGCTCACCGGGACAGGGGGTATACGAGCAGTACTTC	CASSSPGQGVYEQYF
TRBV9	TRBJ2-3	NA	NA	TGTGCCAGCAGCGTGCAGGGGTTACTCACAGATACGCAGTATTTT	CASSVQGLLTDTQYF
TRBV10-1	TRBJ1-2	NA	TRBD1	TGCGCCACCAGGGACAGGGACTATGGCTACACCTTC	CATRDRDYGYTF
TRBV28	TRBJ1-1	NA	NA	TGTGCCAGCAGCCCGGGAGGGAACAAAGCTGAAGCTTTCTTT	CASSPGGNKAEAFF
TRBV28	TRBJ1-5	NA	NA	TGTGCCAGCAGCCCCATTGGGGCGGGAAGATCTTATAGCAATCAGCCCCAGCATTTT	CASSPIGAGRSYSNQPQHF
TRBV5-1	TRBJ1-2	NA	NA	TGCGCCAGCAGCAGTGGTATTGAGCGTAGCTATGGCTACACCTTC	CASSSGIERSYGYTF
TRBV7-6	TRBJ2-2	NA	TRBD1	TGTGCCAGCAGCTTGAGAAGGGGGCGCACCGGGGAGCTGTTTTTT	CASSLRRGRTGELFF
TRBV13	TRBJ1-3	NA	NA	TGTGCCAGCAGCCAGGAGGCCAACACCATATATTTT	CASSQEANTIYF
TRBV10-3	TRBJ2-7	NA	NA	TGTGCCACGGGGGACTCGACGGGCGAGCAGTACTTC	CATGDSTGEQYF
TRBV11-3	TRBJ2-3	NA	TRBD1	TGTGCCAGCAGCCTCGGAACAGGGGCTAGCACAGATACGCAGTATTTT	CASSLGTGASTDTQYF
TRBV6-6	TRBJ2-5	NA	TRBD1	TGTGCCAGCGGCGGACAGGGGGCAGGGGAGACCCAGTACTTC	CASGGQGAGETQYF
TRBV28	TRBJ2-2	NA	TRBD1	TGTGCCAGCAGTAGGACAGGGATTACCGGGGAGCTGTTTTTT	CASSRTGITGELFF
TRBV10-3	TRBJ1-6	NA	TRBD1	TGTGCCATCAGCGGGACAGGCGATAATTCACCCCTCCACTTT	CAISGTGDNSPLHF
TRBV7-6	TRBJ2-5	NA	NA	TGTGCCAGCAGCTCGACAGTCCTCCAAGAGACCCAGTACTTC	CASSSTVLQETQYF
TRBV11-3	TRBJ1-6	few	NA	TGTGCCAGCAGCTTAACCTTAGATTCACCCCTCCACTTT	CASSLTLDSPLHF
TRBV7-9	TRBJ1-5	NA	NA	TGTGCCAGCACCAAGGACACCGACCTTCAGCCCCAGCATTTT	CASTKDTDLQPQHF
TRBV5-6	TRBJ2-3	NA	TRBD1	TGTGCCAGCAGCTTGGGAAGACAGGGTCCAGATACGCAGTATTTT	CASSLGRQGPDTQYF
TRBV7-9	TRBJ1-2	NA	NA	TGTGCCAGCTTTGGAATGGGGGGGGTCGGTCGTGTTGGCTACACCTTC	CASFGMGGVGRVGYTF
TRBV28	TRBJ2-7	once	TRBD1	TGTGCCAGCAGTGCTGCCCGGGACAGCCAAGGCGAGCAGTACTTC	CASSAARDSQGEQYF
TRBV4-3	TRBJ1-1	NA	NA	TGCGCCAGCAGCCAAGATTGGAGCACTGAAGCTTTCTTT	CASSQDWSTEAFF
TRBV19	TRBJ2-1	NA	TRBD2	TGTGCCAGTACCTCAGGTTGGGACTACCAGTTCTTC	CASTSGWDYQFF
TRBV11-3	TRBJ2-1	many	NA	TGTGCCAGCAGCTTAATGGCGGCTAGCGACAATGAGCAGTTCTTC	CASSLMAASDNEQFF
TRBV5-8	TRBJ1-5	NA	NA	TGTGCCAGCAGCTTAACCCCGGGGCCCCAGCATTTT	CASSLTPGPQHF
TRBV11-2	TRBJ2-5	NA	TRBD1	TGTGCCAGCAGACAAGGGACAGTCCCTCAGGAGACCCAGTACTTC	CASRQGTVPQETQYF
TRBV6-5	TRBJ1-1	NA	NA	TGTGCCAGCTCTGGGTTCAGGGGAATGAACACTGAAGCTTTCTTT	CASSGFRGMNTEAFF
TRBV20-1	TRBJ1-2	NA	TRBD1	TGCAGTGCGGGGACAGGGTACGGCTACACCTTC	CSAGTGYGYTF
TRBV27	TRBJ2-5	NA	NA	TGTGCCAGCAGTTTACTCCAAGAGACCCAGTACTTC	CASSLLQETQYF
TRBV18	TRBJ2-3	NA	NA	TGTGCCAGCTCACCACCCCCGGGTACAGATACGCAGTATTTT	CASSPPPGTDTQYF
TRBV5-5	TRBJ2-3	NA	TRBD2	TGTGCCAGCAGCTTTGGGGGGGTCCTGACAGATACGCAGTATTTT	CASSFGGVLTDTQYF
TRBV30	TRBJ2-7	NA	TRBD1	TGTGCCTGGAGTGGGGGACAGGGGGCATGGAGCCCCTCTTTAACCTACGAGCAGTACTTC	CAWSGGQGAWSPSLTYEQYF
TRBV5-8	TRBJ2-3	NA	TRBD1	TGTGCCAGCAGCTTGTGGACAGGAACAGATACGCAGTATTTT	CASSLWTGTDTQYF
TRBV29-1	TRBJ2-5	NA	NA	TGCAGCGTTGGTGGGGGGGCGGAGACCCAGTACTTC	CSVGGGAETQYF
TRBV5-1	TRBJ1-2	NA	TRBD1	TGCGCCAGCAGCAGAGGGACAGCAACTAACTATGGCTACACCTTC	CASSRGTATNYGYTF
TRBV9	TRBJ2-5	NA	TRBD2	TGTGCCAGCAGCGAGGGGGGTAGCGGGAGCCCCCAAGAGACCCAGTACTTC	CASSEGGSGSPQETQYF
TRBV16	TRBJ2-1	NA	TRBD2	TGTGCCAGCAGCCAACAGACTAGCGGGGGGGTTGGCAATGAGCAGTTCTTC	CASSQQTSGGVGNEQFF
TRBV4-3	TRBJ2-7	NA	NA	TGCGCCAGCAGCCAAGACCGGGATCTTTCCTACGAGCAGTACTTC	CASSQDRDLSYEQYF
TRBV28	TRBJ1-6	NA	NA	TGTGCCAGGGAGGTCGGCTCCTATAATTCACCCCTCCACTTT	CAREVGSYNSPLHF
TRBV18	TRBJ2-5	NA	NA	TGTGCCAGCTACTCACTCGAGGAGACCCAGTACTTC	CASYSLEETQYF
TRBV7-2	TRBJ1-6	NA	NA	TGTGCCAGCAGCTTAAGGGGACCCCTCCACTTT	CASSLRGPLHF
TRBV5-4	TRBJ2-7	NA	NA	TGTGCCAGCAGCTTACCCGGGGAGCTCTACGAGCAGTACTTC	CASSLPGELYEQYF
TRBV7-6	TRBJ2-7	NA	TRBD1	TGTGCCAGCAGCGTTCAAACAGGGGCCTACGAGCAGTACTTC	CASSVQTGAYEQYF
TRBV28	TRBJ2-7	NA	NA	TGTGCCAGCAGTCGACTAGAGACCTACGAGCAGTACTTC	CASSRLETYEQYF